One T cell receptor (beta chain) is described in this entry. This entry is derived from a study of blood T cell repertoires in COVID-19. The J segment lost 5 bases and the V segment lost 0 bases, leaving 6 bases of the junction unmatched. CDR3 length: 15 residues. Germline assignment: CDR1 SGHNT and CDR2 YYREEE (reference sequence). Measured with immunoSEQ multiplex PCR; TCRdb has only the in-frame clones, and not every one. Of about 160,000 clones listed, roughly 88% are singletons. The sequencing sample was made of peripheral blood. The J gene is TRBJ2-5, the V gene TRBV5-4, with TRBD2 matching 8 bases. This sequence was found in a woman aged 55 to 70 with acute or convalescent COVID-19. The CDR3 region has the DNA TGTGCCAGCAGCTTGGCCTCGGGGGGGAGGGAGACCCAGTACTTC. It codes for CASSLASGGRETQYF.